The 20 T cell receptor beta chains presented below share a single source sample, sequenced in a study of blood T cell repertoires in COVID-19. Sequenced by immunoSEQ multiplex PCR; TCRdb stores in-frame clones only, minus some. This sample has 130,000 or so clones; approximately 88% occur once, and the top ten carry about 10%. Sequencing was carried out using peripheral blood. These receptors were collected from a man aged 55 to 69 with active or convalescent COVID-19.

The chain employs TRBV10-3 and TRBJ2-7; D not certain. Germline CDR1 reads ENHRY; CDR2 reads SYGVKD. The CDR3 loop spans 12 amino acids. V gave up 7 bases and J gave up 5 bases, with 12 bases separating them. CDR3 coding DNA: TGTGCCATCAAAGGCCATGGAGACGAGCAGTACTTC. Residues: CAIKGHGDEQYF.

This rearrangement joins TRBV6-5 to TRBJ2-1; 7 bases are shared with TRBD2. Per germline, CDR1 MNHEY and CDR2 SVGAGI. V lost 2 bases and J lost 5; bases outside the gene matches: 3. This CDR3 is built from 14 residues. The CDR3 DNA is TGTGCCAGCAGTTACGCGGGAGTAAACAATGAGCAGTTCTTC. This encodes CASSYAGVNNEQFF.

V usage is TRBV5-1 and J usage is TRBJ2-1; the D gene is possibly TRBD1 (7 bases). The germline V and J ends were trimmed by 4 bases and 4 bases, with 21 bases remaining between them. In germline, CDR1 is SGHRS, CDR2 YFSETQ. The CDR3 runs 17 residues. CDR3: CASSKEGGTAPYNEQFF. CDR3 in DNA: TGCGCCAGCAGCAAGGAAGGAGGGACAGCTCCTTACAATGAGCAGTTCTTC.

DNA of the CDR3: TGCGCCAGCAGCCAAGTAACACCTAGCGCAAGCAATGAGCAGTTCTTC. Residues: CASSQVTPSASNEQFF. V and J are TRBV4-1 and TRBJ2-1; maybe TRBD2 (6 bases). Germline assignment: CDR1 MGHRA and CDR2 YSYEKL. The CDR3 is made up of 16 amino acids. V was clipped by 1 base and J by 6 bases, with 16 bases between them.

The rearrangement uses TRBV19 and TRBJ2-5, with 14 bases aligning to TRBD2. Unmatched junction bases numbered 7, after V lost 6 bases and J lost 4 bases. Germline V gives CDR1 LNHDA, CDR2 SQIVND (reference sequence). The length of the CDR3 is 16 residues. The CDR3 sequence is CASRTSGRAIGETQYF. The CDR3 nucleotides are TGTGCCAGTAGGACTAGCGGGAGGGCCATAGGAGAGACCCAGTACTTC. Complete variable domain (other parts from reference TRBV19 and TRBJ2-5): DGGITQSPKYLFRKEGQNVTLSCEQNLNHDAMYWYRQDPGQGLRLIYYSQIVNDFQKGDIAEGYSVSREKKESFPLTVTSAQKNPTAFYLCASRTSGRAIGETQYFGPGTRLLVL.

This sequence joins TRBV5-1 and TRBJ2-7; 12 nucleotides line up with TRBD2. V lost 4 bases, J lost 4 bases, and 9 bases stayed unmatched. Germline V gene lookup returns CDR1 SGHRS and CDR2 YFSETQ. The CDR3 totals 16 residues. In nucleotides, the CDR3 is TGCGCCAGCAGCCAACAGACTAGCGGGAGTTGGTACGAGCAGTACTTC. It encodes CASSQQTSGSWYEQYF.

The chain joins TRBV5-1 to TRBJ2-3, with 14 bases lining up with TRBD2. Losses at the gene ends were 4 bases for V and 4 bases for J; bases not matched to a gene: 5. Per the germline V gene, CDR1 is SGHRS and CDR2 is YFSETQ. The CDR3 is made up of 16 amino acids. DNA for the CDR3: TGCGCCAGCAGCCCGGGACTAGCGGGAGAGGCAGATACGCAGTATTTT. Its translation is CASSPGLAGEADTQYF.

The rearrangement links TRBV20-1 to TRBJ2-7; D gene ambiguous. CDR3 length equals 10 residues. Per the germline V gene, CDR1 is DFQATT and CDR2 is SNEGSKA (reference sequence). Trimming took 3 bases from V and 5 from J, leaving 5 bases between them. CDR3 amino acids: CSASVDEQYF. The CDR3 coding sequence is TGCAGTGCTAGTGTAGACGAGCAGTACTTC.

This chain connects TRBV4-3 to TRBJ2-1; tentative D call: TRBD2 (6 bases). Germline V gene lookup returns CDR1 LGHNA and CDR2 YSLEER. This CDR3 region has 18 residues. V lost 4 bases and J lost 7, with 26 bases in between. CDR3 DNA sequence: TGCGCCAGCAGCCGGGACCGCAGGACCGGGACTGGGGGGAATGAGCAGTTCTTC. Its protein product is CASSRDRRTGTGGNEQFF.

This clone was counted only a few times. The chain uses TRBV27 and TRBJ1-2; D might be TRBD1 (6 bases). Germline CDR1 reads MNHEY; CDR2 reads SMNVEV (reference sequence). Trimming removed 9 bases at V and 3 bases at J, with 23 bases between. CDR3 length equals 16 residues. The CDR3: CASRNLQGQNDYGYTF. The DNA for the CDR3 is TGTGCCAGTCGGAATTTGCAGGGGCAGAACGACTATGGCTACACCTTC.

The CDR3 sequence: CASSRTGLYNEQFF. The CDR3 DNA sequence: TGTGCCAGCAGCCGGACAGGGTTATACAATGAGCAGTTCTTC. The chain carries TRBV6-2 or TRBV6-3 and TRBJ2-1, with 8 bases fitting TRBD1. Germline V gene data show CDR1 as MNHEY and CDR2 as SVGEGT. The length of the CDR3 is 14 residues. V dropped 6 bases and J dropped 4; count of bases not matched to a gene: 5.

V usage is TRBV2 and J usage is TRBJ2-3; D is unclear. The CDR3 has 13 residues. The V end was cut by 6 bases, the J end by 3 bases, with 10 bases between. The germline gives CDR1 SNHLY, CDR2 FYNNEI. The DNA for the CDR3 is TGTGCCAGCAGGGATTGGGCGACAGATACGCAGTATTTT. This sequence encodes CASRDWATDTQYF.

J is TRBJ1-2 and V is TRBV28; unclear D gene. With 5 bases removed from V and 2 bases from J, the gap between germline ends came to 3 bases. The CDR3 covers 11 residues. Germline V CDR1 and CDR2: MDHEN, SYDVKM. For the CDR3, the DNA is TGTGCCAGCAGTGTAAACTATGGCTACACCTTC. It translates to CASSVNYGYTF.

The V call is TRBV3-1 (or the pseudogene TRBV3-2), the J call TRBJ2-7, with D perhaps matching TRBD1 (7 bases). The germline CDR1 and CDR2 sequences are LGHDT and YNNKEL (reference sequence). V lost 2 bases, J lost 11 bases, and 13 bases lay in between. This CDR3 contains 12 residues. Here the CDR3 reads CASSQTDREEYF. The CDR3 bases are TGTGCCAGCAGCCAAACCGACAGGGAGGAGTACTTC.

The chain uses TRBV30 and TRBJ1-2, with 11 bases matching TRBD1. CDR1 GTSNPN and CDR2 SVGIG come from the germline V gene (reference sequence). Unmatched junction bases numbered 6, after V lost 3 bases and J lost 6 bases. This CDR3 is 14 amino acids long. Here the CDR3 DNA reads TGTGCCTGGAGCGGACGGACAGGGGGCAATGGCTACACCTTC. As protein: CAWSGRTGGNGYTF.

This chain connects TRBV9 to TRBJ1-2, with 10 bases matching TRBD1. Germline V CDR1 and CDR2: SGDLS, YYNGEE. CDR3 length: 16 amino acids. J gave up 2 bases and V 3 bases, and 7 bases lay outside the gene matches. For the CDR3, the DNA is TGTGCCAGCAGCGCGGGGCTGGGACAGGGGAACTATGGCTACACCTTC. Encoded protein: CASSAGLGQGNYGYTF. The variable domain in full, completed from reference TRBV9 and TRBJ1-2, reads DSGVTQTPKHLITATGQRVTLRCSPRSGDLSVYWYQQSLDQGLQFLIQYYNGEERAKGNILERFSAQQFPDLHSELNLSSLELGDSALYFCASSAGLGQGNYGYTFGSGTRLTVV.

This chain links TRBV7-6 with TRBJ2-2; D might be TRBD2 (5 bases). V was cut by 5 bases and J by 6 bases, with 16 bases left in between. CDR1 is SGHVS, CDR2 FNYEAQ, per germline. This CDR3 has 15 amino acids. The CDR3 sequence: CASSGLQPGAGELFF. The CDR3 nucleotides are TGTGCCAGCAGCGGACTTCAGCCTGGAGCCGGGGAGCTGTTTTTT.

This clone was found once. The rearrangement uses TRBV11-2 and TRBJ2-7; D is unresolved. Trimming took 7 bases from V and 6 from J, leaving 10 bases between them. CDR3 length equals 11 residues. The germline CDR1 and CDR2 sequences are SGHAT and FQNNGV. For the CDR3, the DNA is TGTGCCAGCACCCCGTCCCTCGAGCAGTACTTC. This translates into CASTPSLEQYF.

The V and J genes are TRBV28 and TRBJ2-2; 9 positions match TRBD1. The CDR3 runs to 15 residues. Germline V lookup: CDR1 MDHEN, CDR2 SYDVKM. V trimming: 5 bases; J trimming: 0 bases; junction bases outside the gene matches: 1. As DNA, the CDR3 is TGTGCCAGCAGTACAGGGGGCTCGAACACCGGGGAGCTGTTTTTT. Protein sequence: CASSTGGSNTGELFF.

The rearrangement uses TRBV11-3 and TRBJ2-5, with 8 bases matching TRBD2. V shed 1 base and J 4 bases; nucleotides not matched to a gene: 2. The CDR3 is 14 amino acids. The germline CDR1 and CDR2 sequences are SGHNT and YENEEA. The CDR3 nucleotides are TGTGCCAGCAGCTTAGCGGGAGGGTCAGAGACCCAGTACTTC. The encoded protein is CASSLAGGSETQYF.